The rows below give T cell receptor beta chains drawn from one sample of a study of post-analysis software for immune sequencing data. In TCRdb, the PCR reads were re-called with MiXCR into one record per CDR3 protein. Of hundreds of thousands of distinct CDR3 sequences listed, about 27% are singletons. Material for sequencing was blood. The receptors shown here come from a girl between 5 and 17 years old with multiple sclerosis. CDR3s include the opening cysteine and the closing phenylalanine or tryptophan. The D gene is left open where the match is weak. Clone size appears in some rows only: once, few, many, or a class for an expanded clone.

TGCGCCAGCAGCAAGGGGAAAGGGGCTCCCTACAATGAGCAGTTCTTC,CASSKGKGAPYNEQFF,TRBV5-1,-,TRBJ2-1,-
TGTGCCAGCAGCCCTACAGGGGGCGGGGAGCTGTTTTTT,CASSPTGGGELFF,TRBV7-2,TRBD1,TRBJ2-2,few
TGTGCCAGCAGCTTAGAGGCGGGCCAAGTTACCGGGGAGCTGTTTTTT,CASSLEAGQVTGELFF,TRBV11-2,-,TRBJ2-2,once
TGTGCCAGCAGCCCGACAGCTTGCTATGGCTACACCTTC,CASSPTACYGYTF,TRBV27,-,TRBJ1-2,few
TGTGTCAGCAGCCAAGATAGGGGGCCCTATGGCTACACCTTC,CVSSQDRGPYGYTF,TRBV14,TRBD1,TRBJ1-2,once
TGTGCCAGCAGCTTTAATCTAAGGTCGGGTGGACCTGGGGCCAACGTCCTGACTTTC,CASSFNLRSGGPGANVLTF,TRBV7-2,-,TRBJ2-6,-
TGCGCCAGCAGCCAAGGGGACTTCCCTCTTGAGCAGTTCTTC,CASSQGDFPLEQFF,TRBV4-3,-,TRBJ2-1,-
TGCAGTGCATCCTCCCCAGGGGGGGATCAGCCCCAGCATTTT,CSASSPGGDQPQHF,TRBV20-1,TRBD1,TRBJ1-5,few
TGCAGTGCTAGAGTCCCAAGGCCGGACGGATACGGGGATACGCAGTATTTT,CSARVPRPDGYGDTQYF,TRBV20-1,-,TRBJ2-3,few
TGTGCCAGCAGTTGGGGGGGCGAGTACTACGAGCAGTACTTC,CASSWGGEYYEQYF,TRBV27,-,TRBJ2-7,-
TGTGCCAGCAGCCCCATGGCGGGGAGGGCTGAAAAACTGTTTTTT,CASSPMAGRAEKLFF,TRBV11-2,-,TRBJ1-4,-
TGCAGTGCTAGTCCCGGGTTCGAGCAGTACTTC,CSASPGFEQYF,TRBV20-1,-,TRBJ2-7,few
TGCAGCGTCCTAAAGGGAGGGACCGGGGAGCTGTTTTTT,CSVLKGGTGELFF,TRBV29-1,TRBD2,TRBJ2-2,-
TGTGCCAGCAGCTTAGTCGTGTTGAACATTCAGTACTTC,CASSLVVLNIQYF,TRBV7-2,-,TRBJ2-4,-
TGCAGTGCTAGCCCAGGCGGGAGGGCCGGGTTATACGAGCAGTACTTC,CSASPGGRAGLYEQYF,TRBV20-1,TRBD2,TRBJ2-7,-
TGTGCCAGTCGGTCTGGACCTACCTACAATGAGCAGTTCTTC,CASRSGPTYNEQFF,TRBV12-3/TRBV12-4,-,TRBJ2-1,-